These T cell receptor beta chains were read from a single sample in a study of identical twins. MiXCR, run by TCRdb on the 5' RACE reads, gives a single entry per CDR3 protein. The table lists approximately 230,000 distinct CDR3 sequences, over 5.5% of them singletons. This sample also belongs to another study, concerning T cells expressing NK-cell markers.

The sequenced sample consisted of CD8+ T cells sorted from blood. The receptors shown here come from a woman aged 18 to 35 in good health. Each CDR3 is given with its conserved first and last residue. Each record gives: V gene, J gene, D gene, clone size, CDR3 length, CDR3 DNA, CDR3 protein. A D gene is named only where the DNA matches it firmly. For some rows the clone size is stated as once, few or many, or as a class when expanded; others skip it.

TRBV20-1	TRBJ1-1	TRBD1	many	15	TGCAGTGCTGCCAGCGGTTACAGGGGTAACACTGAAGCTTTCTTT	CSAASGYRGNTEAFF
TRBV20-1	TRBJ1-5	NA	NA	16	TGCAGTGCTAAGTCCGGAGGGGTATTGGGCAATCAGCCCCAGCATTTT	CSAKSGGVLGNQPQHF
TRBV12-3/TRBV12-4	TRBJ1-1	NA	NA	16	TGTGCCAGCAGTTTAAGAAGGGGTTGGATGAACACTGAAGCTTTCTTT	CASSLRRGWMNTEAFF
TRBV6-2/TRBV6-3	TRBJ1-2	NA	few	14	TGTGCCAGCACCCCCAGGACGGGGAACTATGGCTACACCTTC	CASTPRTGNYGYTF
TRBV7-9	TRBJ1-1	NA	many	15	TGTGCCAGCAGCTTATCGGGTCAGGGAGGCACTGAAGCTTTCTTT	CASSLSGQGGTEAFF
TRBV7-2	TRBJ1-1	NA	few	15	TGTGCCAGCAGCCCCTCGACAGCTAAGAACACTGAAGCTTTCTTT	CASSPSTAKNTEAFF
TRBV10-2	TRBJ1-1	NA	NA	13	TGCGCCAGCAGTGAGTCGCGACAGTTTGAAGCTTTCTTT	CASSESRQFEAFF
TRBV19	TRBJ2-7	TRBD1	few	14	TGTGCCAGTAGTATCAGGGGGACAGACTACGAGCAGTACTTC	CASSIRGTDYEQYF
TRBV12-3/TRBV12-4	TRBJ1-2	TRBD1	NA	13	TGTGCCAGCAGCCAAGGACAGGACTATGGCTACACCTTC	CASSQGQDYGYTF
TRBV12-3/TRBV12-4	TRBJ1-5	TRBD1	many	15	TGTGCCAGCAGTTTAGGGACAGGGGGCAATCAGCCCCAGCATTTT	CASSLGTGGNQPQHF
TRBV7-6	TRBJ2-1	TRBD2	few	16	TGTGCCAGCAGCTTAGTCGGGCTAGCGGGTAACAATGAGCAGTTCTTC	CASSLVGLAGNNEQFF
TRBV9	TRBJ2-7	NA	NA	16	TGTGCCAGCAGCGTAGCTGGAGCCCCAGGTCGGGGCGAGCAGTACTTC	CASSVAGAPGRGEQYF
TRBV7-8	TRBJ2-1	NA	NA	14	TGTGCCAGCAGCCCAGAGGTCCGGGCCAATGAGCAGTTCTTC	CASSPEVRANEQFF
TRBV6-2/TRBV6-3	TRBJ1-1	NA	few	14	TGTGCCAGCAGTTACTCGCAGCGCGGAGATGTTGCTTTCTTT	CASSYSQRGDVAFF
TRBV19	TRBJ2-1	NA	NA	15	TGTGCCAGTAGTAACCTCCCGGGACCCCCCCCACCGCGATTCTTC	CASSNLPGPPPPRFF
TRBV27	TRBJ1-2	NA	NA	13	TGTGCCAGCAGCTCAGTGAACGCTTGGGGCTACACCTTC	CASSSVNAWGYTF
TRBV10-3	TRBJ2-7	NA	many	13	TGTGCCATCGAGGCTCCCGAGGCGGTCGAGCAGTACTTC	CAIEAPEAVEQYF
TRBV14	TRBJ1-2	TRBD1	NA	13	TGTGCCAGCAGCCAGGGACAGACGGGTGGCTACACCTTC	CASSQGQTGGYTF
TRBV12-3/TRBV12-4	TRBJ1-5	NA	many	17	TGTGCCAGCAGTTTCGGGGCAGAGGCCGATAGCAATCAGCCCCAGCATTTT	CASSFGAEADSNQPQHF
TRBV28	TRBJ2-5	TRBD2	many	15	TGTGCCAGCAGCAGACGCGGGGGAACGAGAGAGACCCAGTACTTC	CASSRRGGTRETQYF
TRBV4-2	TRBJ2-2	TRBD1	NA	17	TGTGCCAGCAGCCAAGTGGGGGACAGGGTTCACACCGGGGAGCTGTTTTTT	CASSQVGDRVHTGELFF
TRBV9	TRBJ2-5	NA	NA	15	TGTGCCAGCAGCCCAACAGGGCGACTGGGGGGGGACCAGTACTTC	CASSPTGRLGGDQYF
TRBV28	TRBJ1-2	NA	NA	13	TGTGCCAGCAGTTTAGCGCCAGTCTATGGCTACACCTTC	CASSLAPVYGYTF
TRBV29-1	TRBJ2-5	TRBD2	few	14	TGCAGCGTTGGGGCGGGGGTCAAGGTGGAGACCCAGTACTTC	CSVGAGVKVETQYF
TRBV20-1	TRBJ2-1	NA	many	16	TGCAGTGCTAGGGGGGGTACGGCTGAATTTTACAATGAGCAGTTCTTC	CSARGGTAEFYNEQFF
TRBV20-1	TRBJ2-5	TRBD1	NA	14	TGCAGTGCTAGGACAGGGATCGTCCGGGAGACCCAGTACTTC	CSARTGIVRETQYF
TRBV19	TRBJ2-3	TRBD2	few	17	TGTGCCAGTAGTATAGACCTACGGGGGGACAGCACAGATACGCAGTATTTT	CASSIDLRGDSTDTQYF
TRBV5-6	TRBJ2-1	TRBD2	NA	15	TGTGCCAGCAGCTTTCTGACTAGCGGTTACAATGAGCAGTTCTTC	CASSFLTSGYNEQFF
TRBV10-1	TRBJ2-7	NA	NA	15	TGCGCCAGCAGTGAGGACTCGCAGCCCTACTACGAGCAGTACTTC	CASSEDSQPYYEQYF
TRBV6-2/TRBV6-3	TRBJ2-3	NA	NA	13	TGTGCCAGCGGGAAATTCTATACAGATACGCAGTATTTT	CASGKFYTDTQYF
TRBV5-4	TRBJ2-7	TRBD2	NA	21	TGTGCCAGCAGCTTGGCGAGTTATTTAGGGACTAGCGGGAGGGCCTCGGACGAGCAGTACTTC	CASSLASYLGTSGRASDEQYF
TRBV27	TRBJ1-2	NA	NA	15	TGTGCCAGCAGTTTATCATCAGGGATCTACTATGGCTACACCTTC	CASSLSSGIYYGYTF
TRBV7-6	TRBJ2-3	TRBD2	many	16	TGTGCCAGCAGCTTAGCCCGGCTAGCGGGTACAGATACGCAGTATTTT	CASSLARLAGTDTQYF
TRBV11-2	TRBJ2-3	TRBD1	NA	19	TGTGCCAGCACCATGATTATCGGAGGACAGGGGGAGAGCACAGATACGCAGTATTTT	CASTMIIGGQGESTDTQYF
TRBV7-7	TRBJ2-7	NA	few	13	TGTGCTAGCAGTGTAGGGCGTGGCAACGAGCAGTACTTC	CASSVGRGNEQYF
TRBV9	TRBJ2-5	TRBD1	NA	14	TGTGCCAGCAGCGTACAGGGGGACCAAGAGACCCAGTACTTC	CASSVQGDQETQYF